This passage covers 10 T cell receptor beta chains from one sample sequenced in a study of T cells after yellow fever vaccination. TCRdb re-called the 5' RACE reads through MiXCR, storing one row per CDR3 protein. The repertoire includes under 550,000 distinct CDR3 sequences, just over 20% of them detected once, and about 16% sits in the top ten. This material consisted of PBMCs, taken less than 25 days after the first yellow fever vaccination. Source of these receptors: a man aged 18 to 29 who received the YFV17D yellow fever vaccine.

The V call is TRBV14, the J call TRBJ2-5; D is unclear. This CDR3 comprises 16 residues. CDR1 and CDR2 from the germline V gene are SGHDN and FVKESK. The V and J ends lost 3 bases and 0 bases respectively, with 14 bases between them. CDR3 residues: CASSHLQSNYQETQYF. CDR3 in DNA: TGTGCCAGCAGCCATCTACAGTCGAACTACCAAGAGACCCAGTACTTC.

This clonotype has a handful of counts. This sequence joins TRBV6-2 or TRBV6-3 and TRBJ2-7; a possible D gene is TRBD2 (6 bases). Germline lookup yields CDR1 MNHEY and CDR2 SVGEGT. This CDR3 is 17 amino acids long. With 6 bases removed from V and 6 bases from J, the gap between germline ends came to 27 bases. CDR3 sequence (DNA): TGTGCCAGCAGCCGTCCTACTCTCTTCGGGACTTTCTTCGAGCAGTACGTC. Translated, it gives CASSRPTLFGTFFEQYV.

The rearrangement links TRBV23-1 to TRBJ2-3; D gene ambiguous. TRBV23-1 is treated as an ORF (open reading frame) with a function not yet certain. The germline V and J ends were trimmed by 2 bases and 3 bases, with 9 bases remaining between them. This CDR3 contains 14 residues. The CDR3 DNA reads TGCGCCAGCAGTCAAACGGACCCTACAGATACGCAGTATTTT. Translated: CASSQTDPTDTQYF.

V gene TRBV20-1 combines with J gene TRBJ2-1; unclear D gene. Germline V gene lookup returns CDR1 DFQATT and CDR2 SNEGSKA (reference sequence). There are 15 residues in the CDR3. V shed 0 bases and J shed 0 bases, with 9 bases lying between them. As DNA, the CDR3 is TGCAGTGCTAGAGATGTGCTGCGCTCCTACAATGAGCAGTTCTTC. Translated: CSARDVLRSYNEQFF.

The gene calls are TRBV28 and TRBJ1-1, with 9 bases matching TRBD1. With 7 bases clipped from V and 4 bases from J, the junction kept 10 bases outside the gene matches. The V gene's germline CDR1 is MDHEN and CDR2 SYDVKM. The CDR3 has 15 residues. This CDR3 is CASTPDRGKFTEAFF. CDR3 nucleotides: TGTGCCAGCACCCCGGACAGGGGTAAATTCACTGAAGCTTTCTTT.

The chain links TRBV20-1 to TRBJ1-3; no firm D call. The CDR3 is 13 amino acids. V lost 3 bases and J 0 bases, leaving 6 bases between the germline ends. Per the germline V gene, CDR1 is DFQATT and CDR2 is SNEGSKA (reference sequence). The CDR3 region is CSASGSSGNTIYF. As DNA, the CDR3 is TGCAGTGCTAGCGGGAGCTCTGGAAACACCATATATTTT.

The CDR3 protein is CASSQDYDSPLHF. In nucleotides, the CDR3 is TGTGCCAGCAGCCAAGATTACGACTCACCCCTCCACTTT. The gene calls are TRBV4-2 and TRBJ1-6; D gene uncertain. Germline V lookup: CDR1 LGHNA, CDR2 YNFKEQ. Trimming removed 0 bases at V and 10 bases at J, with 7 bases between. The CDR3 runs to 13 residues.

The sample holds a few counts of this clonotype. V is TRBV4-3 and J is TRBJ1-6; TRBD1 matches at 9 bases. The CDR3 consists of 15 residues. V lost 1 base, J lost 10 bases, and 5 bases stayed unmatched. Germline V gene data show CDR1 as LGHNA and CDR2 as YSLEER. CDR3 nucleotides: TGCGCCAGCAGCCAAGCTGGGACAGGGACCTCACCCCTCCACTTT. Its protein is CASSQAGTGTSPLHF.

This clonotype has more than one count but fewer than ten. The chain links TRBV24-1 to TRBJ2-3; D is uncertain. Germline V gene sequence: CDR1 KGHDR, CDR2 SFDVKD. Between the trimmed V and J ends, which lost 7 bases and 4 bases, there was a span of 8 bases. The CDR3 covers 12 residues. Here the CDR3 reads CATSDIADTQYF. Here the CDR3 DNA reads TGTGCCACCAGCGACATCGCAGATACGCAGTATTTT.

The rearrangement links TRBV6-2 or TRBV6-3 to TRBJ1-1, with a weak D call TRBD1 (5 bases). This CDR3 has 14 residues. From germline, CDR1 is MNHEY and CDR2 SVGEGT. V shed 6 bases and J shed 7 bases, with 18 bases lying between them. CDR3 sequence reads: CASSRFGTGDEAFF. CDR3 bases: TGTGCCAGCAGCCGTTTCGGGACGGGGGATGAAGCTTTCTTT.